These 7 T cell receptor beta chains originate from one sample sequenced in a study of T cell responses to AZD1222 COVID-19 vaccine. Clones were read by immunoSEQ multiplex PCR, and TCRdb kept only the in-frame ones, dropping some. The sample has some 150,000 clones, 88% seen once. This sample comprised peripheral blood, obtained after recovery from COVID-19. These receptors all come from an adult who had recovered from COVID-19.

The CDR3 DNA sequence: TGTGCCACCAGCGGTCACAGGAGCAATCAGCCCCAGCATTTT. It translates to CATSGHRSNQPQHF. This sequence joins TRBV15 and TRBJ1-5; tentative D call: TRBD1 (5 bases). The CDR3 is 14 amino acids. Trimming shortened V by 5 bases and J by 1 base, and 9 bases separated the two germline ends. In germline, CDR1 is LNHNV, CDR2 YYDKDF (reference sequence). Using reference TRBV15 and TRBJ1-5 for the parts outside the CDR3, the full variable domain is DAMVIQNPRYQVTQFGKPVTLSCSQTLNHNVMYWYQQKSSQAPKLLFHYYDKDFNNEADTPDNFQSRRPNTSFCFLDIRSPGLGDTAMYLCATSGHRSNQPQHFGDGTRLSIL.

This clone was detected once. The chain joins TRBV7-8 to TRBJ1-2; 10 bases align to TRBD1. The CDR3 consists of 15 residues. The ends lost 5 bases at V and 4 bases at J; junction bases unmatched: 7. Per the germline V gene, CDR1 is SGHVS and CDR2 is FQNEAQ. CDR3 nucleotides: TGTGCCAGCAGCCTAGACAGGGGGCATTTCTATGGCTACACCTTC. It is translated as CASSLDRGHFYGYTF. The complete variable domain, with remaining parts taken from reference TRBV7-8 and TRBJ1-2, reads GAGVSQSPRYKVAKRGQDVALRCDPISGHVSLFWYQQALGQGPEFLTYFQNEAQLDKSGLPSDRFFAERPEGSVSTLKIQRTQQEDSAVYLCASSLDRGHFYGYTFGSGTRLTVV.

The chain is built from TRBV25-1 and TRBJ2-7, with 8 bases matching TRBD2. This CDR3 spans 15 amino acids. Germline V gene sequence: CDR1 MGHDK, CDR2 SYGVNS. V shed 6 bases, J shed 6 bases, and the junction held 13 bases outside the gene matches. The CDR3 spells CASRDKGLAGTEQYF. In DNA, the CDR3 is TGTGCCAGCAGGGACAAAGGACTAGCCGGCACCGAGCAGTACTTC.

The chain is built from TRBV10-3 and TRBJ1-5; D possibly corresponds to TRBD1 (5 bases). The CDR3 has 13 amino acids. Germline lookup yields CDR1 ENHRY and CDR2 SYGVKD. The germline V and J ends were trimmed by 4 bases and 3 bases, with 7 bases remaining between them. The CDR3 spells CAISAGNNQPQHF. CDR3 bases: TGTGCCATCAGTGCAGGGAACAATCAGCCCCAGCATTTT.

The V gene is TRBV28, the J gene TRBJ2-7; 8 bases line up with TRBD2. Trimming removed 3 bases from V and 2 bases from J; junction bases left unmatched: 3. CDR3 length: 14 residues. The germline V gene has CDR1 MDHEN and CDR2 SYDVKM. For the CDR3, the DNA is TGTGCCAGCAGTTTGGGCGGGAGGACCTACGAGCAGTACTTC. It encodes CASSLGGRTYEQYF.

This chain links TRBV29-1 with TRBJ2-2; 10 bases are a match to TRBD2. Losses at the gene ends were 7 bases for V and 7 bases for J; bases not matched to a gene: 9. Germline CDR1 reads SQVTM; CDR2 reads ANQGSEA. This CDR3 comprises 14 residues. CDR3 loop: CSASSGRAVGELFF. As DNA, the CDR3 is TGCAGCGCCTCCAGCGGGAGGGCCGTCGGGGAGCTGTTTTTT.

The J gene is TRBJ2-5, the V gene TRBV9; maybe TRBD1 (5 bases). The germline V gene encodes CDR1 SGDLS and CDR2 YYNGEE. The CDR3 extends over 17 amino acids. V was pared by 4 bases and J by 2 bases, with 21 bases between. CDR3 amino acids: CASSPVGEVGRQETQYF. The CDR3, as DNA: TGTGCCAGCAGCCCCGTCGGTGAGGTGGGGCGACAAGAGACCCAGTACTTC.